This TCR beta chain was identified in a study of cytomegalovirus exposure and HLA in healthy donors. The CDR3 is made up of 12 amino acids. With 7 bases removed from V and 5 bases from J, the gap between germline ends came to 11 bases. From germline, CDR1 is MDHEN and CDR2 SYDVKM. The PCR employed 60 Vbeta primers together with 13 Jbeta primers. Per the original data handling: Counted up in a later analysis, unique TCR beta chains came to around 80 million, with about 9.9 million shared. The assay was immunoSEQ multiplex PCR, and TCRdb's table has in-frame clones only and misses some. V and J calls plus clone size are reproduced from that table; the DNA served to infer D and trimming. The table includes about 100,000 clones, about four fifths detected once.

Sequencing input: PBMCs. This TCR was sampled from a middle-aged man in good health and CMV-seropositive. The chain is built from TRBV28 and TRBJ1-1, with a possible D match to TRBD1 (6 bases). The CDR3 DNA reads as TGTGCCAGCACGGCAAGGGGGACTGAAGCTTTCTTT. This encodes CASTARGTEAFF.